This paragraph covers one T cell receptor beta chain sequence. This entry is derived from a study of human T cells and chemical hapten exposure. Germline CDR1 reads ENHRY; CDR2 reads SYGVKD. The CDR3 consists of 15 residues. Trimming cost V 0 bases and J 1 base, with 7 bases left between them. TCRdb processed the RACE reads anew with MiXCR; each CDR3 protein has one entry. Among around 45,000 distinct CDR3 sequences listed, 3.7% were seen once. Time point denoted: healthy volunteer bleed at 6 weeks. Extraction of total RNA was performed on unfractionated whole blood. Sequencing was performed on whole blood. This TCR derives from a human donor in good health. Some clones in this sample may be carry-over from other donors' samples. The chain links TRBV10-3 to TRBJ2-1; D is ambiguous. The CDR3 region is CAISESGQSYNEQFF. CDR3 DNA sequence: TGTGCCATCAGTGAGTCCGGGCAGTCCTACAATGAGCAGTTCTTC.